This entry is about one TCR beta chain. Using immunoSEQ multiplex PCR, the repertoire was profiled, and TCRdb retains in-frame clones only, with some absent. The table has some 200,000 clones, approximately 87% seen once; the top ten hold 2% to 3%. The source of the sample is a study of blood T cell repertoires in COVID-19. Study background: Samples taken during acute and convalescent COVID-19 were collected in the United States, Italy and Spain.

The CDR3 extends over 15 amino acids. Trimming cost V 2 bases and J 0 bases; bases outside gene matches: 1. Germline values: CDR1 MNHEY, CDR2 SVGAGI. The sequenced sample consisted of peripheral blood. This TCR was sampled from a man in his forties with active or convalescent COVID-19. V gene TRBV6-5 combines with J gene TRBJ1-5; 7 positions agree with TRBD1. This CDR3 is CASSYRTGSNQPQHF. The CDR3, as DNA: TGTGCCAGCAGTTACAGGACAGGTAGCAATCAGCCCCAGCATTTT.